Below are 6 T cell receptor beta chains sequenced from a single sample in a study of T cell responses to AZD1222 COVID-19 vaccine. TCRdb's copy holds only in-frame clones and misses some; the assay was immunoSEQ multiplex PCR. The sample consists of 70,000 to 95,000 clones, around 93% of them appearing once. The specimen comprised peripheral blood, sampled 28 days after the second AZD1222 dose. The receptors shown here come from an adult who received the AZD1222 COVID-19 vaccine.

The chain uses TRBV7-8 and TRBJ2-7; perhaps TRBD2 as D (5 bases). CDR3 size: 14 residues. Trimming pared 4 bases from V and 0 bases from J, leaving 10 bases between. Germline values: CDR1 SGHVS, CDR2 FQNEAQ. CDR3 bases: TGTGCCAGCAGCTCTAGGAGGTTCTCCTACGAGCAGTACTTC. The encoded protein is CASSSRRFSYEQYF.

The chain joins TRBV4-3 to TRBJ2-3, with 7 bases fitting TRBD1. V was pared by 0 bases and J by 8 bases, with 11 bases of the junction left unmatched. Germline V gives CDR1 LGHNA, CDR2 YSLEER. The CDR3 covers 16 residues. Here the CDR3 DNA reads TGCGCCAGCAGCCAAGATAGGGGGCAGGGTCGGGGTACGCAGTATTTT. This codes for CASSQDRGQGRGTQYF.

J is TRBJ1-1 and V is TRBV10-3; D gene ambiguous. V lost 7 bases to trimming and J lost 0 bases, with 12 bases between them. Germline values: CDR1 ENHRY, CDR2 SYGVKD. This CDR3 contains 14 residues. CDR3 nucleotides: TGTGCCATCAAGGTGTCACCAATGAACACTGAAGCTTTCTTT. Translation: CAIKVSPMNTEAFF.

J is TRBJ1-5 and V is TRBV7-8; perhaps TRBD1 as D (6 bases). The CDR3 totals 14 residues. V lost 5 bases to trimming and J lost 2 bases, with 10 bases between them. CDR1 and CDR2 from the germline V gene are SGHVS and FQNEAQ. The CDR3 region has the DNA TGTGCCAGCAGCGCAGGGGAGGGCAATCAGCCCCAGCATTTT. It yields the protein CASSAGEGNQPQHF.

V is TRBV6-8 and J is TRBJ2-5, with 9 bases fitting TRBD2. This CDR3 spans 15 amino acids. Unmatched junction bases numbered 11, after V lost 7 bases and J lost 5 bases. Germline values: CDR1 MNHGY, CDR2 SAAAGT. In DNA, the CDR3 is TGTGCCAGCACCGTGTGGCTAGCGGGAACTGAGACCCAGTACTTC. Translated, it gives CASTVWLAGTETQYF.

CDR3 nucleotides: TGTGCCAGCAGGACAGGGGTGGGGACTGAAGCTTTCTTT. Translated, it gives CASRTGVGTEAFF. The gene calls are TRBV28 and TRBJ1-1; 8 bases align to TRBD1. J lost 5 bases, V lost 6 bases, and 5 bases had no gene match. Looked up from germline, CDR1 is MDHEN and CDR2 is SYDVKM. The CDR3 contains 13 residues.